These 28 T cell receptor beta chains came from one sample sequenced in a study of neoadjuvant anti-PD-1 for oral cavity cancer. Repertoires were generated with immunoSEQ multiplex PCR, while TCRdb's copy carries only in-frame clones and drops some. Of about 80,000 clones in the sample, under 90% were seen once. Sequencing used PBMCs, obtained before nivolumab (anti-PD-1) treatment. The receptors were sampled from a person between 40 and 79 years old with oral cavity squamous cell carcinoma.

The table lists this clone with a count of one. The J gene is TRBJ2-2, the V gene TRBV2; 7 bases agree with TRBD1. J lost 4 bases, V lost 6 bases, and 5 bases had no gene match. This CDR3 region has 14 residues. Germline V gives CDR1 SNHLY, CDR2 FYNNEI. The CDR3 region has the DNA TGTGCCAGCAGCCGGACAGGCGTCACCGGGGAGCTGTTTTTT. It specifies CASSRTGVTGELFF.

V usage is TRBV11-3 and J usage is TRBJ1-1; D uncertain. Deletions cut 3 bases from V and 1 base from J, with 6 bases between. The CDR3 covers 13 residues. In germline, CDR1 is SGHNT, CDR2 YENEEA. The CDR3, as DNA: TGTGCCAGCAGCTTCGGGTCGAACACTGAAGCTTTCTTT. Translating gives CASSFGSNTEAFF. Combining the CDR3 with reference TRBV11-3 and TRBJ1-1 gives the whole variable domain EAGVVQSPRYKIIEKKQPVAFWCNPISGHNTLYWYLQNLGQGPELLIRYENEEAVDDSQLPKDRFSAERLKGVDSTLKIQPAELGDSAVYLCASSFGSNTEAFFGQGTRLTVV.

The rearrangement uses TRBV13 and TRBJ1-2; D uncertain. The V end lost 5 bases, the J end lost 8 bases, and 21 bases lay between the germline ends. Germline CDR1 reads PRHDT; CDR2 reads FYEKMQ (reference sequence). The CDR3 is made up of 15 amino acids. In DNA form, the CDR3 reads TGTGCCAGCAGCCGGACGGAAGACTATTTTGGCGGCTACACCTTC. Protein sequence: CASSRTEDYFGGYTF.

The V call is TRBV25-1, the J call TRBJ2-1, with 13 bases identical to TRBD2. The CDR3 has 17 amino acids. Per germline, CDR1 MGHDK and CDR2 SYGVNS. V lost 1 base and J lost 4; bases outside the gene matches: 4. The CDR3: CASSESEGLAGYNEQFF. The CDR3 DNA is TGTGCCAGCAGTGAATCTGAGGGACTAGCGGGGTACAATGAGCAGTTCTTC.

This chain connects TRBV5-6 to TRBJ1-1; the match to TRBD1 covers 10 bases. There are 18 residues in the CDR3. The ends lost 1 base at V and 4 bases at J; junction bases unmatched: 13. Germline CDR1 and CDR2: SGHDT and YYEEEE. CDR3: CASSLLSLTGGRGTEAFF. CDR3 coding DNA: TGTGCCAGCAGCTTGTTGAGTTTGACAGGGGGCCGGGGCACTGAAGCTTTCTTT.

V usage is TRBV27 and J usage is TRBJ2-3; D may match TRBD1 or TRBD2 (5 bases each). Germline loops: CDR1 MNHEY, CDR2 SMNVEV (reference sequence). Trimming shortened V by 4 bases and J by 6 bases, and 17 bases separated the two germline ends. The CDR3 extends over 15 amino acids. CDR3 sequence (DNA): TGTGCCAGCAGTTCCCAGCGTGGGGGTAGGGATACGCAGTATTTT. It yields the protein CASSSQRGGRDTQYF.

This clone was detected a few times. The chain employs TRBV7-9 and TRBJ2-2, with 8 bases aligning to TRBD1. The V gene end was trimmed by 1 base and the J gene end by 3 bases; junction bases not matched to a gene: 4. In germline, CDR1 is SEHNR, CDR2 FQNEAQ (reference sequence). The length of the CDR3 is 16 residues. This chain's CDR3 is CASSLGAGGDTGELFF. The CDR3 nucleotides are TGTGCCAGCAGCTTAGGGGCAGGGGGCGACACCGGGGAGCTGTTTTTT.

V gene TRBV2 combines with J gene TRBJ2-1; unclear D gene. Trimming removed 7 bases from V and 8 bases from J, with 6 bases in between. Germline lookup yields CDR1 SNHLY and CDR2 FYNNEI. CDR3 length: 10 residues. The CDR3 coding sequence is TGTGCCAGCACCATCTATGAGCAGTTCTTC. Protein: CASTIYEQFF. Looking up the rest from reference TRBV2 and TRBJ2-1 gives the full variable domain: EPEVTQTPSHQVTQMGQEVILRCVPISNHLYFYWYRQILGQKVEFLVSFYNNEISEKSEIFDDQFSVERPDGSNFTLKIRSTKLEDSAMYFCASTIYEQFFGPGTRLTVL.

J is TRBJ2-1 and V is TRBV25-1; TRBD2 is a possible D gene (5 bases). Germline CDR1 and CDR2: MGHDK and SYGVNS. Between the trimmed V and J ends, which lost 7 bases and 9 bases, there was a span of 22 bases. The CDR3 has 15 residues. This CDR3 reads CASTQGSPPRVEQFF. The CDR3 DNA follows: TGTGCCAGCACCCAAGGGAGCCCTCCAAGGGTTGAGCAGTTCTTC.

The rearrangement links TRBV6-1 to TRBJ1-5; D is unclear. The CDR3 contains 14 residues. CDR1 is MNHNS, CDR2 SASEGT, per germline. The CDR3 sequence: CVVDGRERNQPQHF. CDR3 coding DNA: TGTGTTGTCGATGGACGAGAGCGGAATCAGCCCCAGCATTTT.

The chain carries TRBV6-5 and TRBJ1-1; the D is unclear. Trimming removed 4 bases from V and 4 bases from J, with 4 bases in between. Germline loops: CDR1 MNHEY, CDR2 SVGAGI. The CDR3 has 11 residues. As DNA, the CDR3 is TGTGCCAGCAGTTCGGTCACTGAAGCTTTCTTT. As protein: CASSSVTEAFF.

This chain uses TRBV10-3 with TRBJ1-1, with D possibly TRBD1 on 5 matching bases. Looked up from germline, CDR1 is ENHRY and CDR2 is SYGVKD. V shed 8 bases and J shed 1 base, with 11 bases lying between them. There are 13 residues in the CDR3. Here the CDR3 DNA reads TGTGCCATCGGGGGGTTGGGGAACACTGAAGCTTTCTTT. It yields the protein CAIGGLGNTEAFF.

This clone rates as medium-sized. This chain uses TRBV29-1 with TRBJ2-3; D is possibly TRBD2 (6 bases). Trimming took off 4 bases at V and 6 bases at J, with 14 bases between the two ends. Germline V gene sequence: CDR1 SQVTM, CDR2 ANQGSEA. The CDR3 contains 13 residues. CDR3 coding DNA: TGCAGCGTTGGCGCCCCAGGGAGGGATACGCAGTATTTT. Amino acids: CSVGAPGRDTQYF.

This chain joins TRBV2 and TRBJ1-1; a weak D match, TRBD1 (5 bases). Germline CDR1 is SNHLY and CDR2 is FYNNEI. The CDR3 sequence is 13 residues long. Between the trimmed V and J ends, which lost 0 bases and 3 bases, there was a span of 5 bases. The CDR3 spells CASSEAGHTEAFF. The CDR3 nucleotides are TGTGCCAGCAGTGAAGCGGGACACACTGAAGCTTTCTTT.

The V and J genes are TRBV6-6 and TRBJ1-4; 7 positions match TRBD1. V lost 6 bases, J lost 0 bases, and 4 bases stayed unmatched. Germline V gene sequence: CDR1 MNHNY, CDR2 SVGAGI (reference sequence). The CDR3 has 15 amino acids. The CDR3 nucleotides are TGTGCCAGCAGATCCCAGGGGGCAACTAATGAAAAACTGTTTTTT. Translating gives CASRSQGATNEKLFF.

The CDR3 loop is CASRSGQREQYF. Written as DNA, the CDR3 is TGTGCCAGCAGGTCTGGACAGCGCGAGCAGTACTTC. The rearrangement uses TRBV6-5 and TRBJ2-7, with TRBD1 as a possible D gene (6 bases). The CDR3 has 12 residues. In germline, CDR1 is MNHEY, CDR2 SVGAGI. Trimming stripped 6 bases from V and 6 bases from J, with 12 bases between.

The genes are TRBV2 and TRBJ2-7, with 9 bases that match TRBD1. V was pared by 6 bases and J by 3 bases, with 6 bases of the junction left unmatched. From germline, CDR1 is SNHLY and CDR2 FYNNEI. The CDR3 contains 14 residues. In DNA form, the CDR3 reads TGTGCCAGCAGGGGGGACAGGGAAAGCTACGAGCAGTACTTC. Amino acids: CASRGDRESYEQYF. The variable domain in full, with the rest retrieved from reference TRBV2 and TRBJ2-7, is EPEVTQTPSHQVTQMGQEVILRCVPISNHLYFYWYRQILGQKVEFLVSFYNNEISEKSEIFDDQFSVERPDGSNFTLKIRSTKLEDSAMYFCASRGDRESYEQYFGPGTRLTVT.

Here the CDR3 DNA reads TGTGCCAGCAGTTTCGGCGGCACCGGCTCCTACAATGAGCAGTTCTTC. Protein: CASSFGGTGSYNEQFF. This chain uses TRBV27 with TRBJ2-1; D ambiguous. CDR3 length: 16 amino acids. Germline loops: CDR1 MNHEY, CDR2 SMNVEV (reference sequence). V lost 3 bases and J lost 0, with 12 bases in between.

This clone has only one observation. V is TRBV5-1 and J is TRBJ1-4; TRBD1 aligns across 8 bases. Per the germline V gene, CDR1 is SGHRS and CDR2 is YFSETQ. The CDR3 consists of 18 residues. V shed 4 bases and J 0 bases; nucleotides not matched to a gene: 11. CDR3: CASSQVGGQVTTNEKLFF. The CDR3 region has the DNA TGCGCCAGCAGCCAAGTAGGGGGACAGGTCACAACTAATGAAAAACTGTTTTTT.

CDR3 region: CASSLTGYTEAFF. The CDR3 bases are TGTGCCAGCAGTTTAACGGGCTACACTGAAGCTTTCTTT. The chain couples TRBV27 to TRBJ1-1; unclear D gene. This CDR3 region has 13 residues. Germline CDR1 MNHEY, CDR2 SMNVEV (reference sequence). The V and J ends lost 2 bases and 3 bases respectively, with 7 bases between them.

The gene calls are TRBV5-1 and TRBJ1-1; D possibly corresponds to TRBD1 (5 bases). CDR1 and CDR2 (germline): SGHRS, YFSETQ. This CDR3 has 13 residues. Trimming cost V 4 bases and J 5 bases, with 12 bases left between them. The CDR3 sequence is CASSVTGLTEAFF. The CDR3 nucleotides read TGCGCCAGCAGCGTTACAGGTTTAACTGAAGCTTTCTTT.

This clone came up once. The CDR3 coding sequence is TGTGCCAGCAGTGCTCTAGCGAGCAATCAGCCCCAGCATTTT. Amino acid sequence: CASSALASNQPQHF. The chain couples TRBV2 to TRBJ1-5; no definite D call. This CDR3 is 14 amino acids long. The ends were cut back, 4 bases at V and 1 base at J, with 8 bases in the middle. Germline CDR1 and CDR2: SNHLY and FYNNEI.

This chain connects TRBV2 to TRBJ2-5, with D possibly matching TRBD1 (6 bases). CDR3 length: 13 amino acids. Trimming took 5 bases from V and 3 from J, leaving 10 bases between them. CDR1 is SNHLY and CDR2 is FYNNEI in the germline V gene. The CDR3 DNA sequence: TGTGCCAGCAGTTTCCAGGGGAAAGAGACCCAGTACTTC. Protein: CASSFQGKETQYF.

This clone turned up a few times. The chain carries TRBV27 and TRBJ2-3, with a possible D match to TRBD2 (5 bases). Germline V lookup: CDR1 MNHEY, CDR2 SMNVEV (reference sequence). The V gene lost 5 bases and the J gene lost 0 bases, with 21 bases spanning the gap. This CDR3 comprises 18 residues. DNA of the CDR3: TGTGCCAGCAGTGCGGGCCGAACTAGTTCCGTTAGCACAGATACGCAGTATTTT. It is translated as CASSAGRTSSVSTDTQYF.

This clone occurred once. The J gene is TRBJ1-5, the V gene TRBV27, with unresolved D. V was shortened by 5 bases and J by 1 base, with 6 bases between the two germline ends. The CDR3 is 13 residues long. Germline V CDR1 and CDR2: MNHEY, SMNVEV (reference sequence). The CDR3 protein is CASSHGSNQPQHF. CDR3 bases: TGTGCCAGCAGTCACGGGAGCAATCAGCCCCAGCATTTT.

The CDR3 sequence: CASSRAVRGSGGYTF. CDR3 in DNA: TGTGCCAGCAGCCGGGCGGTGAGGGGGTCCGGTGGCTACACCTTC. The rearrangement joins TRBV6-5 to TRBJ1-2; D possibly corresponds to TRBD1 (6 bases). V was cut by 6 bases and J by 7 bases, with 21 bases left in between. The CDR3 is made up of 15 amino acids. CDR1 is MNHEY, CDR2 SVGAGI, per germline.

This clone has more than one count but fewer than ten. The V call is TRBV7-9, the J call TRBJ1-1, with 7 bases that match TRBD1. CDR1 and CDR2 from the germline V gene are SEHNR and FQNEAQ (reference sequence). The CDR3 covers 16 residues. Losses at the gene ends were 1 base for V and 2 bases for J; bases not matched to a gene: 7. CDR3 DNA: TGTGCCAGCAGCTTAGGACTGGGGACAGTAAACACTGAAGCTTTCTTT. The encoded protein is CASSLGLGTVNTEAFF. The complete variable domain, with remaining parts taken from reference TRBV7-9 and TRBJ1-1, reads DTGVSQNPRHKITKRGQNVTFRCDPISEHNRLYWYRQTLGQGPEFLTYFQNEAQLEKSRLLSDRFSAERPKGSFSTLEIQRTEQGDSAMYLCASSLGLGTVNTEAFFGQGTRLTVV.

The chain links TRBV11-2 to TRBJ2-7, with D perhaps matching TRBD1 (6 bases). V lost 3 bases and J lost 0, with 9 bases in between. The CDR3 loop spans 14 amino acids. Germline V gene lookup returns CDR1 SGHAT and CDR2 FQNNGV. This CDR3 reads CASSLGAASYEQYF. For the CDR3, the DNA is TGTGCCAGCAGCTTGGGGGCGGCCTCCTACGAGCAGTACTTC.